This entry describes one T cell receptor beta chain. The antigen is unknown. Donors in the study were healthy people who gave bone marrow. Germline V gene sequence: CDR1 MNHEY, CDR2 SMNVEV (reference sequence). This CDR3 has 13 amino acids. V lost 6 bases to trimming and J lost 5 bases; unmatched junction nucleotides: 6. The sample originates from a study of cytomegalovirus exposure and HLA in healthy donors. Across the whole study: In an early release, HLA-typed donors contributed 77 million or so unique TCR sequences. Study-level results: One later analysis reportedly identified an Asian-associated ancestry cluster that showed fewer N-insertions than the 666-donor mean. The investigators catalogued 164 TCR beta chains as cytomegalovirus-associated.

The PCR was carried out with 60 Vbeta primers and 13 Jbeta primers. Repertoires were generated with immunoSEQ multiplex PCR, while TCRdb's copy carries only in-frame clones and drops some. The table includes about 180,000 clones, 84% detected once. The chain joins TRBV27 to TRBJ2-5, with 7 bases identical to TRBD2. The clonotype comes from a girl aged 10 to 17 in good health and CMV-seropositive. The specimen was PBMCs. DNA of the CDR3: TGTGCCAGCAGGACCGTGGGGGGGGAGACCCAGTACTTC. Its protein product is CASRTVGGETQYF.